The next 27 T cell receptor beta chains were all read from a single sample in a study of cytomegalovirus exposure and HLA in healthy donors (TCRdb year 2017). Receptor amplification or capture employed the immunoSEQ multiplex PCR assay. For the multiplex PCR, a mixture combining 60 forward primers for TCR Vbeta segments and 13 reverse primers for TCR Jbeta segments was used. TCRdb stores this immuneACCESS table with in-frame sequences only. Part of the clones is absent; in the studies checked, under half of the shortfall reflects unresolved V genes, and no reason is known for the rest. This sample comprises about 130,000 clones, roughly four fifths of them detected only once. The top ten constitute roughly 3.7% of the sample. The specimen was PBMCs. The receptors derive from a woman aged 40 to 50 in good health and CMV-seropositive.

The chain employs TRBV10-3 and TRBJ2-3; possible D gene TRBD2, 5 bases. The CDR3 is 14 residues long. V lost 6 bases, J lost 2 bases, and 12 bases lay in between. Germline values: CDR1 ENHRY, CDR2 SYGVKD. CDR3 coding DNA: TGTGCCATCAGCCTTGGACTGAACACAGATACGCAGTATTTT. The encoded protein is CAISLGLNTDTQYF.

This chain joins TRBV25-1 and TRBJ2-2; 10 bases align to TRBD2. The CDR3 covers 15 residues. CDR1 is MGHDK, CDR2 SYGVNS, per germline. V was clipped by 6 bases and J by 4 bases; unmatched bases: 5. The CDR3 sequence is CASRSSGSSTGELFF. CDR3 DNA sequence: TGTGCCAGCAGGTCTAGCGGGAGTAGCACCGGGGAGCTGTTTTTT.

V and J are TRBV14 and TRBJ2-2; D not certain. The V gene's germline CDR1 is SGHDN and CDR2 FVKESK. There are 14 residues in the CDR3. With 4 bases removed from V and 1 base from J, the gap between germline ends came to 7 bases. The CDR3 loop is CASSPSGNTGELFF. DNA for the CDR3: TGTGCCAGCAGCCCCAGTGGGAACACCGGGGAGCTGTTTTTT.

This clone was counted once. The chain employs TRBV7-2 and TRBJ1-3; D might be TRBD1 (5 bases). Germline V gene sequence: CDR1 SGHTA, CDR2 FQGNSA. The CDR3 has 14 residues. The V end lost 5 bases, the J end lost 2 bases, and 10 bases lay between the germline ends. DNA for the CDR3: TGTGCCAGCAGCCCCGACAGTACTGGAAACACCATATATTTT. As protein: CASSPDSTGNTIYF.

This chain links TRBV28 with TRBJ1-5; unclear D gene. V was trimmed by 7 bases and J by 0 bases, leaving 10 bases between them. The CDR3 is 14 amino acids. The V gene's germline CDR1 is MDHEN and CDR2 SYDVKM. CDR3 nucleotide sequence: TGTGCCAGCACCGGGTCCTATAGCAATCAGCCCCAGCATTTT. This translates into CASTGSYSNQPQHF.

The V gene is TRBV19, the J gene TRBJ1-5, with 10 bases matching TRBD1. This CDR3 contains 19 residues. The germline CDR1 and CDR2 sequences are LNHDA and SQIVND (reference sequence). The V and J ends lost 3 bases and 2 bases, in that order; junction bases with no gene match: 13. As DNA, the CDR3 is TGTGCCAGTAGTATCTTCGGGACAGGGGTGATAATCGGCAATCAGCCCCAGCATTTT. Protein product: CASSIFGTGVIIGNQPQHF. The whole variable domain, remainder taken from reference TRBV19 and TRBJ1-5, is DGGITQSPKYLFRKEGQNVTLSCEQNLNHDAMYWYRQDPGQGLRLIYYSQIVNDFQKGDIAEGYSVSREKKESFPLTVTSAQKNPTAFYLCASSIFGTGVIIGNQPQHFGDGTRLSIL.

This chain connects TRBV5-6 to TRBJ2-7; D gene unclear. Per germline, CDR1 SGHDT and CDR2 YYEEEE. With 2 bases removed from V and 6 bases from J, the gap between germline ends came to 9 bases. CDR3 length equals 12 residues. The CDR3 DNA reads TGTGCCAGCAGCTTCTACGGTTCCGAGCAGTACTTC. Protein product: CASSFYGSEQYF.

This chain connects TRBV7-6 to TRBJ1-2, with 7 bases aligning to TRBD1. Germline V gene data show CDR1 as SGHVS and CDR2 as FNYEAQ. J lost 7 bases, V lost 6 bases, and 5 bases had no gene match. CDR3 length: 12 amino acids. The CDR3 sequence is CASSNRGGGYTF. The CDR3 DNA is TGTGCCAGCAGTAACAGGGGCGGTGGCTACACCTTC.

On this clone itself: The germline gene is not matched at one end of the junction; a read error may be the cause. The chain recombines TRBV7-7 with TRBJ1-1; D is undetermined. The CDR3 spans 13 residues. Looked up from germline, CDR1 is SSHAT and CDR2 is FNYEAQ (reference sequence). Here the CDR3 reads CASKQSVNTEAFF. The CDR3 bases are TGTGCTAGCAAACAGTCTGTGAACACTGAAGCTTTCTTT.

The sample holds one count of this clone. The gene calls are TRBV13 and TRBJ2-5; TRBD2 matches 7 bases. CDR3 length: 17 amino acids. Germline V gives CDR1 PRHDT, CDR2 FYEKMQ (reference sequence). The V gene end was trimmed by 3 bases and the J gene end by 1 base; junction bases not matched to a gene: 11. CDR3 in amino acids: CASSFSVLGGTQETQYF. CDR3 in DNA: TGTGCCAGCAGCTTCTCGGTCTTGGGGGGGACCCAAGAGACCCAGTACTTC.

This clone turned up a few times. V usage is TRBV10-2 and J usage is TRBJ1-1; possible D gene TRBD1, 5 bases. The V end lost 3 bases, the J end lost 4 bases, and 9 bases lay between the germline ends. Germline loops: CDR1 WSHSY, CDR2 SAAADI. The CDR3 has 13 amino acids. In nucleotides, the CDR3 is TGCGCCAGCAGTGATCGGGGGGTCACTGAAGCTTTCTTT. Its translation is CASSDRGVTEAFF.

V and J are TRBV9 and TRBJ2-7, with 13 bases matching TRBD2. Germline V gene lookup returns CDR1 SGDLS and CDR2 YYNGEE. The V and J ends lost 4 bases and 6 bases, in that order; junction bases with no gene match: 7. This CDR3 contains 15 residues. The CDR3 protein is CASSSGLAGVGEQYF. The DNA of the CDR3 is TGTGCCAGCAGCTCAGGACTAGCGGGAGTTGGCGAGCAGTACTTC. The variable domain in full, completed from reference TRBV9 and TRBJ2-7, reads DSGVTQTPKHLITATGQRVTLRCSPRSGDLSVYWYQQSLDQGLQFLIQYYNGEERAKGNILERFSAQQFPDLHSELNLSSLELGDSALYFCASSSGLAGVGEQYFGPGTRLTVT.

The chain joins TRBV4-2 to TRBJ2-2; TRBD2 is a possible D gene (6 bases). V was clipped by 0 bases and J by 1 base, with 9 bases between them. The CDR3 consists of 16 residues. Germline CDR1 and CDR2: LGHNA and YNFKEQ. The CDR3 reads CASSQDAGGNTGELFF. The CDR3 DNA follows: TGTGCCAGCAGCCAAGATGCCGGGGGGAACACCGGGGAGCTGTTTTTT.

The rearrangement links TRBV27 to TRBJ1-5; no definite D call. CDR1 is MNHEY and CDR2 is SMNVEV in the germline V gene (reference sequence). V lost 2 bases and J lost 3, with 11 bases in between. The CDR3 extends over 15 amino acids. CDR3 in DNA: TGTGCCAGCAGTTTAGACTCCTCATTCAATCAGCCCCAGCATTTT. This sequence encodes CASSLDSSFNQPQHF.

The chain is built from TRBV6-5 and TRBJ2-1; 7 nucleotides line up with TRBD1. Trimming took 6 bases from V and 9 from J; bases not matched to a gene: 14. Per germline, CDR1 MNHEY and CDR2 SVGAGI. CDR3 length: 15 amino acids. The CDR3 region is CASSIDRADASEQFF. DNA of the CDR3: TGTGCCAGCAGCATTGACAGGGCGGATGCGAGTGAGCAGTTCTTC.

The V call is TRBV10-3, the J call TRBJ1-1; TRBD1 matches at 8 bases. Germline-derived CDR1 and CDR2 are ENHRY and SYGVKD. This CDR3 region has 16 residues. This CDR3 is CESSRTGRVADTEAFF. As DNA, the CDR3 is TGTGAGTCTTCGCGGACAGGGAGGGTTGCGGACACTGAAGCTTTCTTT.

The J gene is TRBJ2-5, the V gene TRBV10-3; TRBD1 aligns across 10 bases. Trimming at V came to 0 bases and at J to 2 bases, leaving 6 bases not matched to a gene. This CDR3 has 17 residues. Germline values: CDR1 ENHRY, CDR2 SYGVKD. This chain's CDR3 is CAISESDLGQGQETQYF. As DNA, the CDR3 is TGTGCCATCAGTGAGTCGGATCTGGGACAGGGGCAAGAGACCCAGTACTTC.

J is TRBJ1-5 and V is TRBV28; 8 bases match TRBD1. This CDR3 is built from 18 residues. The V gene's germline CDR1 is MDHEN and CDR2 SYDVKM. Trimming cost V 6 bases and J 1 base; bases outside gene matches: 14. The CDR3: CASSLPTGAVLSNQPQHF. DNA for the CDR3: TGTGCCAGCAGCTTACCGACAGGGGCGGTCTTAAGCAATCAGCCCCAGCATTTT. The entire variable domain, with the rest obtained from reference TRBV28 and TRBJ1-5, is as follows: DVKVTQSSRYLVKRTGEKVFLECVQDMDHENMFWYRQDPGLGLRLIYFSYDVKMKEKGDIPEGYSVSREKKERFSLILESASTNQTSMYLCASSLPTGAVLSNQPQHFGDGTRLSIL.

The chain uses TRBV27 and TRBJ2-7; the match to TRBD2 covers 8 bases. V trimming: 2 bases; J trimming: 7 bases; junction bases outside the gene matches: 13. The germline V gene encodes CDR1 MNHEY and CDR2 SMNVEV (reference sequence). The CDR3 totals 16 residues. CDR3 nucleotides: TGTGCCAGCAGTTTACAACCGGGACTAGTGAGCGAAGAGCAGTACTTC. Protein sequence: CASSLQPGLVSEEQYF.

The rearrangement uses TRBV28 and TRBJ1-4; no clear D. The CDR3 runs 16 residues. V was shortened by 2 bases and J by 0 bases, with 10 bases between the two germline ends. Germline V CDR1 and CDR2: MDHEN, SYDVKM. CDR3: CASSLTIAPTNEKLFF. CDR3 bases: TGTGCCAGCAGTTTAACGATAGCGCCAACTAATGAAAAACTGTTTTTT. The whole variable domain, filled in from reference TRBV28 and TRBJ1-4, reads DVKVTQSSRYLVKRTGEKVFLECVQDMDHENMFWYRQDPGLGLRLIYFSYDVKMKEKGDIPEGYSVSREKKERFSLILESASTNQTSMYLCASSLTIAPTNEKLFFGSGTQLSVL.

The chain has TRBV27 and TRBJ2-3; 7 positions agree with TRBD2. This CDR3 spans 16 amino acids. Trimming cost V 7 bases and J 0 bases; bases outside gene matches: 10. Germline CDR1 is MNHEY and CDR2 is SMNVEV (reference sequence). CDR3 amino acids: CASTKLALVSTDTQYF. The DNA for the CDR3 is TGTGCCAGCACGAAACTAGCGTTGGTTAGCACAGATACGCAGTATTTT.

V gene TRBV14 combines with J gene TRBJ2-7, with 7 bases lining up with TRBD2. This CDR3 has 17 amino acids. Losses at the gene ends were 1 base for V and 4 bases for J; bases not matched to a gene: 13. In germline, CDR1 is SGHDN, CDR2 FVKESK. The CDR3 protein is CASSQVEREQQIYEQYF. CDR3 DNA sequence: TGTGCCAGCAGCCAAGTTGAGCGGGAACAGCAGATATACGAGCAGTACTTC. The full variable domain, in which reference TRBV14 and TRBJ2-7 provide the parts outside the CDR3, is EAGVTQFPSHSVIEKGQTVTLRCDPISGHDNLYWYRRVMGKEIKFLLHFVKESKQDESGMPNNRFLAERTGGTYSTLKVQPAELEDSGVYFCASSQVEREQQIYEQYFGPGTRLTVT.

This clone showed up just a few times. The chain joins TRBV4-1 to TRBJ2-1, with a tentative D call TRBD2 (6 bases). V was trimmed by 4 bases and J by 5 bases, leaving 15 bases between them. CDR1 MGHRA and CDR2 YSYEKL come from the germline V gene. The CDR3 is made up of 15 amino acids. The CDR3 sequence: CASSPVGGRNNEQFF. In nucleotides, the CDR3 is TGCGCCAGCAGCCCCGTGGGAGGCCGAAACAATGAGCAGTTCTTC.

The chain employs TRBV19 and TRBJ1-1; a possible D gene is TRBD1 (5 bases). The CDR3 is 15 amino acids. V lost 7 bases and J 7 bases, leaving 22 bases between the germline ends. Looked up from germline, CDR1 is LNHDA and CDR2 is SQIVND (reference sequence). This CDR3 is CASTRTFTSTSEAFF. The CDR3 bases are TGTGCCAGTACCCGGACATTTACCTCAACGAGTGAAGCTTTCTTT.

The V and J genes are TRBV5-8 and TRBJ1-2; TRBD1 matches at 10 bases. Per the germline V gene, CDR1 is SGHTS and CDR2 is YDEGEE. The V segment lost 2 bases and the J segment 7 bases; nucleotides outside the gene matches: 5. The CDR3 spans 14 residues. As DNA, the CDR3 is TGTGCCAGCAGCTTACGACAGGGGGCCGGTGGCTACACCTTC. Protein sequence: CASSLRQGAGGYTF.

The V call is TRBV6-1, the J call TRBJ1-5; maybe TRBD1 (6 bases). CDR3 length: 14 residues. V was cut by 8 bases and J by 3 bases, with 14 bases left in between. Per germline, CDR1 MNHNS and CDR2 SASEGT. The CDR3 sequence: CASGKGVTNQPQHF. The CDR3 bases are TGTGCCAGCGGTAAGGGGGTTACCAATCAGCCCCAGCATTTT.

This chain uses TRBV9 with TRBJ2-1; 12 bases fit TRBD1. The CDR3 contains 17 residues. V was clipped by 0 bases and J by 7 bases; unmatched bases: 8. Looked up from germline, CDR1 is SGDLS and CDR2 is YYNGEE. In nucleotides, the CDR3 is TGTGCCAGCAGCGTAGCGTCGGGACAGGGGGCATGGAATGAGCAGTTCTTC. Translated: CASSVASGQGAWNEQFF. Looking up the rest from reference TRBV9 and TRBJ2-1 gives the full variable domain: DSGVTQTPKHLITATGQRVTLRCSPRSGDLSVYWYQQSLDQGLQFLIQYYNGEERAKGNILERFSAQQFPDLHSELNLSSLELGDSALYFCASSVASGQGAWNEQFFGPGTRLTVL.